This TCR beta chain appears in the sequencing data of a study of human T cells and chemical hapten exposure. In its sample, this clonotype was seen a few times. Its specificity is unknown. Points from the study as a whole: It was expanded TCRs that formed significantly more large CDR3 similarity clusters than controls did.

The time point: pre-sensitization, week 0. The treatment was: therapeutic diphenylcyclopropenone sensitization with weekly scalp DPC. TCRdb independently ran MiXCR on the RACE reads; one entry per CDR3 protein. The sample lists fewer than 200,000 distinct CDR3 sequences, nearly 30% seen once, with just under 3% in the top ten. The sequence came from a woman in her thirties with alopecia areata. Some clones in this sample may be carry-over from other donors' samples. The material was whole blood, obtained in connection with sensitization to the hapten diphenylcyclopropenone (DPC).

CDR3 sequence reads: CASGTSGAANSPLHF. The CDR3 bases are TGTGCCAGCGGAACTTCAGGGGCGGCTAATTCACCCCTCCACTTT. The chain links TRBV6-2 or TRBV6-3 to TRBJ1-6; TRBD1 is a possible D gene (6 bases). The CDR3 totals 15 residues. The V and J ends lost 8 bases and 6 bases respectively, with 17 bases between them. Germline CDR1 MNHEY, CDR2 SVGEGT.